The T cell receptor (beta chain) described here comes from a study of blood T cells in healthy people across ages. Study as a whole: The template switching approach captured approximately one barcoded beta molecule for every two T cells.

Per sample, at least 5.5 micrograms of total RNA were extracted. There are 14 residues in the CDR3. Trimming removed 3 bases at V and 2 bases at J, with 11 bases between. In germline, CDR1 is SGHRS, CDR2 YFSETQ. Sample-barcoded 5' priming and a J-beta primer mix drove a second PCR of roughly 7 to 11 cycles. Each of the cDNA molecules was tagged by a template-switch adaptor with 12 random nucleotides. Researchers report that each sample yielded at least 3 million CDR3-containing paired-end reads. TCRdb ran MiXCR on the 5' RACE reads and lists one entry per CDR3 protein. The sample lists 1.5 million or so distinct CDR3 sequences, around 42% occurring once.

This TCR was sampled from a young woman in good health. Sequenced input: blood. This rearrangement joins TRBV5-1 to TRBJ1-2; a possible D gene is TRBD1 (6 bases). The chain's CDR3 is CASSSNRENYGYTF. CDR3 nucleotides: TGCGCCAGCAGCTCAAACAGGGAGAACTATGGCTACACCTTC.